One sample yielded the 18 T cell receptor beta chains listed below, sequenced in a study of prognosis after radiotherapy for stage I lung cancer. Two-round multiplex PCR on genomic DNA was the method by which TCR beta CDR3 was amplified. Initially, in first-round PCR, primers specific to each TRBV and TRBJ gene were used. Each CDR3 protein is one row after TCRdb ran MiXCR on the multiplex PCR reads. The sample includes under 20,000 distinct CDR3 sequences, about 46% seen only once; the top ten take 32%. This sample comprised PBMCs, obtained before or after stereotactic body radiation therapy (not recorded which). All receptors derive from a donor aged 50 or older with non-small cell lung cancer.

V and J are TRBV2 and TRBJ1-2, with TRBD1 identical over 7 bases. Trimming took 6 bases from V and 4 from J; bases not matched to a gene: 8. CDR1 SNHLY and CDR2 FYNNEI come from the germline V gene. This CDR3 contains 14 residues. In DNA form, the CDR3 reads TGTGCCAGCAGACGAACAGGGGACTCCTATGGCTACACCTTC. The encoded protein is CASRRTGDSYGYTF.

CDR3 nucleotides: TGTGCCAGCAGGGGAGAGGAGGTCTACGAGCAGTACTTC. As protein: CASRGEEVYEQYF. The chain couples TRBV6-1 to TRBJ2-7; D possibly corresponds to TRBD2 (5 bases). The germline V gene has CDR1 MNHNS and CDR2 SASEGT. Trimming cost V 6 bases and J 3 bases, with 12 bases left between them. The CDR3 extends over 13 amino acids.

By frequency in the sample, this clonotype is medium-sized. The rearrangement uses TRBV5-1 and TRBJ1-2; D is unclear. In germline, CDR1 is SGHRS, CDR2 YFSETQ. V was shortened by 2 bases and J by 3 bases, with 8 bases between the two germline ends. CDR3 size: 13 residues. CDR3 DNA sequence: TGCGCCAGCAGCTTTGACGAATACTATGGCTACACCTTC. As protein: CASSFDEYYGYTF.

The gene calls are TRBV15 and TRBJ2-1; tentative D call: TRBD2 (6 bases). Trimming removed 3 bases from V and 3 bases from J, with 15 bases in between. In germline, CDR1 is LNHNV, CDR2 YYDKDF (reference sequence). The CDR3 has 16 amino acids. CDR3 nucleotides: TGTGCCACCAGCAGGGACCTGGGGGGTAACTACAATGAGCAGTTCTTC. Protein sequence: CATSRDLGGNYNEQFF.

This clonotype is medium-sized within its sample. The V call is TRBV28, the J call TRBJ1-6, with D perhaps TRBD1 (6 bases). The V and J ends lost 2 bases and 9 bases respectively, with 11 bases between them. This CDR3 contains 14 residues. Germline V gene data show CDR1 as MDHEN and CDR2 as SYDVKM. The CDR3 loop is CASSLGRGGSPLHF. The CDR3 DNA sequence: TGTGCCAGCAGTTTAGGCAGGGGAGGTTCACCCCTCCACTTT.

The CDR3 DNA reads as TGTGCCAGCAGTATGGAGGGGGCGCAAAACTATGGCTACACCTTC. Translation: CASSMEGAQNYGYTF. The genes are TRBV6-1 and TRBJ1-2; TRBD1 agrees at 7 bases. Germline V gives CDR1 MNHNS, CDR2 SASEGT. The CDR3 consists of 15 residues. V lost 5 bases, J lost 2 bases, and 8 bases stayed unmatched.

CDR3 coding DNA: TGTGCCACCCGGGGGACATCTGAGGGAGGCTACACCTTC. It specifies CATRGTSEGGYTF. This chain links TRBV28 with TRBJ1-2; possible D gene TRBD1, 6 bases. Germline lookup yields CDR1 MDHEN and CDR2 SYDVKM. V was trimmed by 10 bases and J by 8 bases, leaving 20 bases between them. The CDR3 extends over 13 amino acids.

At least ten counts were recorded for this clonotype. This rearrangement joins TRBV7-9 to TRBJ2-1; TRBD2 agrees at 12 bases. V lost 1 base and J lost 6; bases outside the gene matches: 4. This CDR3 has 16 amino acids. Germline V gives CDR1 SEHNR, CDR2 FQNEAQ (reference sequence). The CDR3 DNA reads as TGTGCCAGCAGCTTAGGTCGGGGACTAGCGGGCAATGAGCAGTTCTTC. Protein product: CASSLGRGLAGNEQFF.

The chain carries TRBV5-1 and TRBJ1-2; D is possibly TRBD1 (5 bases). CDR1 is SGHRS and CDR2 is YFSETQ in the germline V gene. Trimming cost V 4 bases and J 7 bases, with 17 bases left between them. CDR3 length: 14 residues. The CDR3 coding sequence is TGCGCCAGCAGCCCAGAGTCAGGGAAGTTTGGCTACACCTTC. Its protein product is CASSPESGKFGYTF.

The chain couples TRBV20-1 to TRBJ2-7; D is possibly TRBD1 (6 bases). The CDR3 runs 13 residues. V lost 5 bases and J 2 bases, leaving 13 bases between the germline ends. The germline V gene has CDR1 DFQATT and CDR2 SNEGSKA (reference sequence). The DNA of the CDR3 is TGCAGTGCTTTAAAAGGGGGAACCTACGAGCAGTACTTC. Amino acids: CSALKGGTYEQYF.

This clonotype was recorded at least ten times. The J gene is TRBJ2-3, the V gene TRBV28; D unresolved. Germline CDR1 and CDR2: MDHEN and SYDVKM. The ends were cut back, 5 bases at V and 2 bases at J, with 11 bases in the middle. The CDR3 sequence is 14 residues long. In nucleotides, the CDR3 is TGTGCCAGCAGTCCTGCAAGAGCCACAGATACGCAGTATTTT. Translation gives CASSPARATDTQYF. Combining the CDR3 with reference TRBV28 and TRBJ2-3 gives the whole variable domain DVKVTQSSRYLVKRTGEKVFLECVQDMDHENMFWYRQDPGLGLRLIYFSYDVKMKEKGDIPEGYSVSREKKERFSLILESASTNQTSMYLCASSPARATDTQYFGPGTRLTVL.

A note on this clonotype: It may be a read error: a sequence one base away is much more abundant. This chain uses TRBV20-1 with TRBJ1-4; a weak D match, TRBD1 (5 bases). There are 15 residues in the CDR3. Trimming took 6 bases from V and 0 from J, leaving 14 bases between them. Looked up from germline, CDR1 is DFQATT and CDR2 is SNEGSKA (reference sequence). The CDR3 coding sequence is TGCAGTGCCACGATCGACAGTCCAACTAATGAAAAACTGTTTTTT. Protein: CSATIDSPTNEKLFF.

The chain carries TRBV9 and TRBJ2-1; 8 bases are shared with TRBD2. J was trimmed by 13 bases and V by 4 bases; bases with no gene match: 13. Germline V gene lookup returns CDR1 SGDLS and CDR2 YYNGEE. The CDR3 loop spans 14 amino acids. The CDR3 spells CASSLSGSGGHQFF. The CDR3 DNA reads TGTGCCAGCAGCCTCAGCGGGAGTGGTGGTCATCAGTTCTTC.

This clonotype was found once. A far more abundant clone sits one base away, making this likely a read error. The chain carries TRBV6-2 or TRBV6-3 and TRBJ2-2, with D possibly TRBD2 on 5 matching bases. The germline V gene encodes CDR1 MNHEY and CDR2 SVGEGT. V was pared by 5 bases and J by 5 bases, with 15 bases between. The CDR3 covers 15 residues. The CDR3, as DNA: TGTGCCAGCAGTGACGGGGTGAAAGATACCGGGGAGCTGTTTTTT. This translates into CASSDGVKDTGELFF.

This clonotype was found many times. The chain links TRBV28 to TRBJ2-3; D unresolved. V lost 5 bases to trimming and J lost 3 bases, with 6 bases between them. The germline CDR1 and CDR2 sequences are MDHEN and SYDVKM. The CDR3 contains 12 residues. The DNA for the CDR3 is TGTGCCAGCAGTCCTTCAACAGATACGCAGTATTTT. It is translated as CASSPSTDTQYF.

A single count supports this clonotype. The chain recombines TRBV6-4 with TRBJ2-7; D possibly uses TRBD1 or TRBD2 (5 bases each). This CDR3 contains 14 residues. V was pared by 6 bases and J by 3 bases, with 15 bases between. CDR1 and CDR2 from the germline V gene are MRHNA and SNTAGT. The CDR3 bases are TGTGCCAGCAGAGACCACGGGGCGAACTACGAGCAGTACTTC. Translation gives CASRDHGANYEQYF.

Judged by abundance, this clonotype is medium-sized (0.01 to 0.1%). The V and J genes are TRBV7-7 and TRBJ2-7, with 10 bases identical to TRBD1. This CDR3 has 13 amino acids. Germline-derived CDR1 and CDR2 are SSHAT and FNYEAQ (reference sequence). J gave up 4 bases and V 6 bases, and 3 bases lay outside the gene matches. For the CDR3, the DNA is TGTGCCAGCAGTCGGGACAGGGGATACGAGCAGTACTTC. It is translated as CASSRDRGYEQYF.

This rearrangement joins TRBV11-3 to TRBJ2-7; 9 nucleotides line up with TRBD2. The trim removed 5 bases at V and 0 bases at J, leaving 14 bases unmatched. Germline V gene sequence: CDR1 SGHNT, CDR2 YENEEA. This CDR3 is built from 18 residues. The CDR3 nucleotides are TGTGCCAGCAGCCTTCGATCTAGCGGGATGACCCTCTCCTACGAGCAGTACTTC. Translating it yields CASSLRSSGMTLSYEQYF.